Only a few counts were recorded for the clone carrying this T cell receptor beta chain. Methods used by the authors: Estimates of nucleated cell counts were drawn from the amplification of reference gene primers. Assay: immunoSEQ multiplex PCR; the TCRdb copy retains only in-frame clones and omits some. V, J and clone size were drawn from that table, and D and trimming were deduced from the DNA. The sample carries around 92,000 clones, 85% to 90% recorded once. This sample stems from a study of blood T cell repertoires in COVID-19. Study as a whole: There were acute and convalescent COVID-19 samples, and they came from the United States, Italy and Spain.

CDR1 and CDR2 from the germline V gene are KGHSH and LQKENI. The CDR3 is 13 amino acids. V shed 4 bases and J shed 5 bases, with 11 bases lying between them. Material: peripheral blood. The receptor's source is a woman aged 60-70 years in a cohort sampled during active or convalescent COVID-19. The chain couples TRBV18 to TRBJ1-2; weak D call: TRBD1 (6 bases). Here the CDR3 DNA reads TGTGCCAGCTCACTCGGGACAAAGTATGGCTACACCTTC. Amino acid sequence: CASSLGTKYGYTF.